Below, 28 T cell receptor beta chains from the same sample are listed, as sequenced in a study of cytomegalovirus exposure and HLA in healthy donors. Vbeta (60) and Jbeta (13) primers were used in the PCR. Data came from immunoSEQ multiplex PCR; TCRdb stores just in-frame clones and leaves some out. Of about 62,000 clones listed, roughly 86% are singletons. The material sequenced was PBMCs. These receptors all stem from a man younger than 30 in good health and CMV-seronegative.

The chain couples TRBV4-1 to TRBJ2-7; TRBD1 might be the D (5 bases). CDR1 and CDR2 from the germline V gene are MGHRA and YSYEKL. The CDR3 runs to 15 residues. Trimming pared 6 bases from V and 2 bases from J, leaving 17 bases between. CDR3 region: CASRSKAGPTYEQYF. CDR3 nucleotide sequence: TGCGCCAGCAGAAGTAAGGCAGGGCCCACCTACGAGCAGTACTTC.

The V gene is TRBV5-4, the J gene TRBJ2-1, with TRBD1 matching 10 bases. The germline V gene has CDR1 SGHNT and CDR2 YYREEE (reference sequence). This CDR3 is built from 16 residues. Trimming removed 0 bases from V and 7 bases from J; junction bases left unmatched: 7. The CDR3 nucleotides are TGTGCCAGCAGCTTGGTTGACAGGGGGCCACTGAATGAGCAGTTCTTC. Encoded protein: CASSLVDRGPLNEQFF.

V gene TRBV5-6 combines with J gene TRBJ2-7; TRBD2 is a possible D gene (5 bases). The V end was cut by 4 bases, the J end by 4 bases, with 9 bases between. Germline lookup yields CDR1 SGHDT and CDR2 YYEEEE. The CDR3 is made up of 12 amino acids. CDR3 bases: TGTGCCAGCAGCCCCGGAGGTTACGAGCAGTACTTC. Protein sequence: CASSPGGYEQYF.

This clone has just a few counts. The chain combines TRBV6-5 with TRBJ1-1; no firm D call. The CDR3 has 13 residues. The germline V gene has CDR1 MNHEY and CDR2 SVGAGI. Trimming removed 6 bases at V and 2 bases at J, with 10 bases between. As DNA, the CDR3 is TGTGCCAGCAGGCGGACGGGAAACACTGAAGCTTTCTTT. Translation gives CASRRTGNTEAFF.

The chain uses TRBV10-2 and TRBJ2-7, with 7 bases fitting TRBD2. The CDR3 is made up of 12 amino acids. From germline, CDR1 is WSHSY and CDR2 SAAADI. With 10 bases clipped from V and 6 bases from J, the junction kept 9 bases outside the gene matches. CDR3 sequence (DNA): TGCGCCACCGGGAGGACTAGTCGCGAGCAGTACTTC. This codes for CATGRTSREQYF.

This clone was counted a single time. The chain has TRBV29-1 and TRBJ1-2, with D possibly being TRBD1 (5 bases). V dropped 5 bases and J dropped 5 bases, with 18 bases sitting between them. The length of the CDR3 is 14 residues. CDR1 and CDR2 (germline): SQVTM, ANQGSEA. The CDR3 nucleotides are TGCAGCGTTTGGGCCGGGGGTCTTTGGTATGGCTACACCTTC. This codes for CSVWAGGLWYGYTF.

The rearrangement joins TRBV6-1 to TRBJ2-7; TRBD1 matches 9 bases. This CDR3 comprises 17 residues. Per the germline V gene, CDR1 is MNHNS and CDR2 is SASEGT. V lost 3 bases to trimming and J lost 3 bases; unmatched junction nucleotides: 12. The CDR3 sequence is CASSENAPGQGVYEQYF. For the CDR3, the DNA is TGTGCCAGCAGTGAGAACGCTCCGGGACAGGGAGTCTACGAGCAGTACTTC.

V and J are TRBV9 and TRBJ2-1, with D perhaps matching TRBD1 (5 bases). V lost 4 bases to trimming and J lost 8 bases, with 19 bases between them. The CDR3 extends over 15 amino acids. Germline loops: CDR1 SGDLS, CDR2 YYNGEE. The CDR3 DNA reads TGTGCCAGCAGCCCCAGCGTCCTAAGGGGCTATGAGCAGTTCTTC. It specifies CASSPSVLRGYEQFF. The complete variable domain, with remaining parts taken from reference TRBV9 and TRBJ2-1, reads DSGVTQTPKHLITATGQRVTLRCSPRSGDLSVYWYQQSLDQGLQFLIQYYNGEERAKGNILERFSAQQFPDLHSELNLSSLELGDSALYFCASSPSVLRGYEQFFGPGTRLTVL.

This clone occurred a few times. J is TRBJ1-6 and V is TRBV6-1; the D is unclear. The germline CDR1 and CDR2 sequences are MNHNS and SASEGT. The length of the CDR3 is 12 residues. V was cut by 7 bases and J by 9 bases, with 10 bases left in between. The CDR3 region is CASMREVSPLHF. CDR3 nucleotides: TGTGCCAGCATGCGTGAGGTTTCACCCCTCCACTTT.

The rearrangement links TRBV6-5 to TRBJ2-5, with a weak D call TRBD2 (6 bases). CDR3 size: 15 residues. Germline-derived CDR1 and CDR2 are MNHEY and SVGAGI. V shed 4 bases and J shed 5 bases, with 17 bases lying between them. The CDR3 sequence is CASSSYNGGGETQYF. In nucleotides, the CDR3 is TGTGCCAGCAGTTCCTATAACGGTGGGGGGGAGACCCAGTACTTC.

V gene TRBV30 combines with J gene TRBJ1-3; no clear D. This CDR3 contains 12 residues. V gave up 2 bases and J gave up 4 bases, with 6 bases separating them. The germline gives CDR1 GTSNPN, CDR2 SVGIG (reference sequence). Here the CDR3 DNA reads TGTGCCTGGAGTAGAGGGGGAAACACCATATATTTT. Translating gives CAWSRGGNTIYF.

The genes are TRBV7-9 and TRBJ2-7; possibly TRBD2 for D (5 bases). Germline V gene sequence: CDR1 SEHNR, CDR2 FQNEAQ (reference sequence). V gave up 4 bases and J gave up 7 bases, with 17 bases separating them. The CDR3 runs to 14 residues. CDR3: CASSSGLGSDEQYF. CDR3 in DNA: TGTGCCAGCAGCTCTGGACTGGGAAGTGATGAGCAGTACTTC.

This clone occurred a few times. V and J are TRBV6-6 and TRBJ2-1; D is possibly TRBD1 (5 bases). Germline loops: CDR1 MNHNY, CDR2 SVGAGI (reference sequence). The CDR3 totals 11 residues. Trimming took 6 bases from V and 10 from J, leaving 10 bases between them. The CDR3 sequence: CASRKPGEQFF. For the CDR3, the DNA is TGTGCCAGCAGGAAACCAGGGGAGCAGTTCTTC.

The V gene is TRBV6-1, the J gene TRBJ2-5, with D possibly matching TRBD2 (6 bases). The CDR3 has 14 amino acids. Per germline, CDR1 MNHNS and CDR2 SASEGT. The V and J ends lost 10 bases and 4 bases respectively, with 19 bases between them. CDR3 DNA: TGTGCCACCCCCTGGGGGAGGTTGGGAGAGACCCAGTACTTC. This encodes CATPWGRLGETQYF.

This clone came up a few times. The chain carries TRBV28 and TRBJ1-2, with 7 bases lining up with TRBD1. After removal of 5 bases from V and 2 bases from J, the junction contained 8 bases not matched to a gene. From germline, CDR1 is MDHEN and CDR2 SYDVKM. The CDR3 totals 15 residues. This chain's CDR3 is CASSDSDRRNYGYTF. DNA of the CDR3: TGTGCCAGCAGTGACTCGGACAGGCGAAACTATGGCTACACCTTC.

The gene calls are TRBV6-5 and TRBJ1-2; D gene ambiguous. This CDR3 region has 13 residues. Germline V gene data show CDR1 as MNHEY and CDR2 as SVGAGI. Trimming stripped 6 bases from V and 0 bases from J, with 8 bases between. The CDR3: CASRLLANYGYTF. CDR3 nucleotide sequence: TGTGCCAGCAGACTCCTAGCTAACTATGGCTACACCTTC.

The genes are TRBV4-1 and TRBJ1-4, with 9 bases fitting TRBD1. The CDR3 covers 15 residues. V was pared by 3 bases and J by 7 bases, with 6 bases of the junction left unmatched. The germline CDR1 and CDR2 sequences are MGHRA and YSYEKL. CDR3 sequence: CASSHADRGGEKLFF. The CDR3 DNA sequence: TGCGCCAGCAGCCACGCGGACAGGGGCGGTGAAAAACTGTTTTTT.

The chain combines TRBV10-1 with TRBJ1-3; TRBD1 matches 7 bases. Trimming at V came to 6 bases and at J to 4 bases, leaving 3 bases not matched to a gene. Germline-derived CDR1 and CDR2 are WNHNN and SYGVQD (reference sequence). This CDR3 region has 13 residues. In nucleotides, the CDR3 is TGCGCCAGCAGCCCGGGACAGGGAAACACCATATATTTT. Protein sequence: CASSPGQGNTIYF.

The chain is built from TRBV11-2 and TRBJ1-1; possibly TRBD1 for D (5 bases). Trimming shortened V by 5 bases and J by 6 bases, and 19 bases separated the two germline ends. The germline CDR1 and CDR2 sequences are SGHAT and FQNNGV. The CDR3 covers 15 residues. CDR3 sequence: CASSTFRGRIAEAFF. DNA for the CDR3: TGTGCCAGCAGCACCTTTAGGGGAAGGATAGCTGAAGCTTTCTTT.

CDR3 loop: CASSLVGLLNTEAFF. CDR3 coding DNA: TGTGCCAGCAGCTTAGTAGGACTCCTGAACACTGAAGCTTTCTTT. V and J are TRBV11-2 and TRBJ1-1; no definite D call. Trimming left V 1 base short and J 0 bases short, with 9 bases between. CDR1 is SGHAT, CDR2 FQNNGV, per germline. The CDR3 consists of 15 residues.

The genes are TRBV5-6 and TRBJ1-5; D is possibly TRBD1 (5 bases). Trimming removed 4 bases at V and 4 bases at J, with 15 bases between. CDR1 SGHDT and CDR2 YYEEEE come from the germline V gene. The CDR3 is 15 residues long. CDR3: CASSLGPELNQPQHF. CDR3 bases: TGTGCCAGCAGCCTGGGACCGGAGTTAAATCAGCCCCAGCATTTT.

The chain combines TRBV4-1 with TRBJ2-1, with 10 bases aligning to TRBD2. With 1 base clipped from V and 6 bases from J, the junction kept 3 bases outside the gene matches. Germline assignment: CDR1 MGHRA and CDR2 YSYEKL. There are 15 residues in the CDR3. The CDR3 nucleotides read TGCGCCAGCAGCCAAGTAGAGCGGGGGGGCAATGAGCAGTTCTTC. It yields the protein CASSQVERGGNEQFF.

The V gene is TRBV7-8, the J gene TRBJ1-6, with a tentative D call TRBD1 (6 bases). From germline, CDR1 is SGHVS and CDR2 FQNEAQ. CDR3 length: 15 residues. V was pared by 3 bases and J by 4 bases, with 10 bases between. CDR3 bases: TGTGCCAGCAGCTTCGACAGGCCGTATAATTCACCCCTCCACTTT. Protein sequence: CASSFDRPYNSPLHF.

The rearrangement links TRBV5-6 to TRBJ2-7, with a possible D match to TRBD1 (6 bases). The V end was cut by 4 bases, the J end by 3 bases, with 11 bases between. This CDR3 comprises 13 residues. Germline values: CDR1 SGHDT, CDR2 YYEEEE. The CDR3 region has the DNA TGTGCCAGCAGCCCAGGACAGAGCTACGAGCAGTACTTC. Protein: CASSPGQSYEQYF.

This clone showed up just once. The chain has TRBV7-9 and TRBJ1-6; TRBD1 agrees at 8 bases. V was pared by 5 bases and J by 9 bases, with 9 bases of the junction left unmatched. Germline loops: CDR1 SEHNR, CDR2 FQNEAQ (reference sequence). The CDR3 length is 15 residues. Here the CDR3 DNA reads TGTGCCAGCAGCCCCCCCGGACAGGGCAGTTCACCCCTCCACTTT. Its translation: CASSPPGQGSSPLHF.

This chain uses TRBV6-6 with TRBJ2-1; possible D gene TRBD2, 6 bases. CDR1 and CDR2 (germline): MNHNY, SVGAGI (reference sequence). The CDR3 runs 15 residues. V dropped 6 bases and J dropped 6 bases, with 18 bases sitting between them. DNA of the CDR3: TGTGCCAGCAGCCCCTGGGAGCGGGCGGGCAATGAGCAGTTCTTC. Translating it yields CASSPWERAGNEQFF.

The V call is TRBV11-1, the J call TRBJ1-1; D is uncertain. Trimming pared 9 bases from V and 1 base from J, leaving 9 bases between. The length of the CDR3 is 12 residues. The germline CDR1 and CDR2 sequences are SGHAT and FQDESV (reference sequence). Here the CDR3 reads CASTTGNTEAFF. The CDR3 nucleotides are TGTGCCAGTACAACGGGGAACACTGAAGCTTTCTTT.

J is TRBJ1-1 and V is TRBV28; 8 nucleotides align to TRBD1. The CDR3 sequence is 14 residues long. Germline V lookup: CDR1 MDHEN, CDR2 SYDVKM. V lost 6 bases and J lost 4; bases outside the gene matches: 7. CDR3 sequence: CASSRQGASTEAFF. DNA for the CDR3: TGTGCCAGCAGCCGGCAGGGGGCGAGCACTGAAGCTTTCTTT.